This TCR beta chain was profiled in a study of blood T cell repertoires in COVID-19 (dated by TCRdb to about 2020). As for the study more broadly: Collaborator samples came from the United States, Italy and Spain and covered acute and convalescent phases of COVID-19. The material from the prospective study consisted of cDNA or gDNA derived from T cells, B-cell-depleted T cells, or PBMCs. Subjects who had been exposed to COVID-19, were actively infected with it, or had recovered from it provided the deeply sampled blood TCRbeta repertoires that made up the dataset. The repertoires were released in a freely available public database intended as a resource for research on the immune response to SARS-CoV-2. Samples came from the ongoing ImmuneRACE study (first 160 participants) plus 1,254 subjects from 6 global collaborators. A de-identified subject ID, COVID-19 status, age in years and sex were almost always included in the sample metadata. Where available, HLA class I and class II types were obtained from metadata supplied by the sample provider rather than from assay-based typing. The study at large found these results: Clinical and demographic metadata were provided uncurated, with the amount varying by source and participant.

Each collaborating institution followed its own protocols to collect whole blood in K2EDTA tubes. For TCRbeta analysis, collaborators shipped samples as frozen whole blood, isolated PBMCs, or DNA extracted from either of those sample types. On this clone itself: Its specific antigen is unknown. Base-call qualities are not available, and no considerably larger clone is one nucleotide away.

CDR1 and CDR2, per the germline V gene, are MDHEN and SYDVKM. A distance of 19 bases separates the germline ends of V and J, which lose 5 bases and 9 bases respectively. The CDR3 goes from the cysteine to the phenylalanine over 15 residues. Only the CDR3 portion is preserved as DNA: 45 bases, with reading frame beginning at the first base. The immunoSEQ Assay, a bias-controlled multiplex PCR, was used to amplify TCRbeta CDR3 regions from genomic DNA. As for the original processing: Within the assay, amplification of reference gene primers was used to estimate how many nucleated cells each sample contained. To quantify the absolute abundance of each unique TCRbeta CDR3 rearrangement, sequence reads were collapsed and filtered. Productive Simpson clonality was computed per sample as the square root of Simpson's diversity index over productive rearrangements. As stored in TCRdb, this immuneACCESS dataset retains in-frame rearrangements with V and J assigned. A fraction of the clones does not appear; measured against another copy, unresolved V genes explain less than half of the discrepancy, and the remainder lacks a known reason. Clone size and V and J calls were adopted from that table, with D and trimming inferred from the DNA. This sample has about 490,000 clones in its table, and 80% to 90% of those were observed once. The ten largest clones take up about 3.2% of the sample.

The rearranged segments are TRBV28 and TRBJ1-4; too little of a D gene remains to name it. The specimen sequenced was peripheral blood. The source of this sequence is a human donor in a cohort sampled during active COVID-19. The DNA reads as follows: TGTGCCAGCAGTCCCCGGAGGGAATGGGGTCAAAAACTGTTTTTT. This gives the protein CASSPRREWGQKLFF. With all but the CDR3 taken from the reference TRBV28 and TRBJ1-4 genes, the full variable domain is: DVKVTQSSRYLVKRTGEKVFLECVQDMDHENMFWYRQDPGLGLRLIYFSYDVKMKEKGDIPEGYSVSREKKERFSLILESASTNQTSMYLCASSPRREWGQKLFFGSGTQLSVL.